Listed here are 30 T cell receptor beta chains from one sample, sequenced in a study of glioma-infiltrating T cells. Amplification of TCR alpha and beta CDR3 regions from RNA used iRepertoire nested multiplex PCR. TCRdb fed the multiplex PCR reads into MiXCR, producing one record per CDR3 protein. The sample carries under 200,000 distinct CDR3 sequences, 30% to 40% recorded once. The sample was glioma tissue, nonneoplastic brain tissue, or PBMCs (not recorded which). Every receptor here comes from a human donor with low-grade glioma or glioblastoma, undergoing nonglioma brain surgery, or in good health (not recorded which).

In regard to this clonotype: It may be a read error: a sequence one base away is much more abundant. The chain couples TRBV12-3 or TRBV12-4 to TRBJ1-5; D not resolved. V was cut by 2 bases and J by 0 bases, with 5 bases left in between. CDR3 length equals 14 residues. CDR3 protein: CASSLLDSNQPQHF. DNA for the CDR3: TGTGCCAGCAGTTTATTAGATAGCAATCAGCCCCAGCATTTT.

This clonotype occurred a few times. The genes are TRBV7-8 and TRBJ2-7; D is ambiguous. The CDR3 length is 15 residues. Trimming removed 1 base from V and 0 bases from J, with 10 bases in between. Germline loops: CDR1 SGHVS, CDR2 FQNEAQ. In DNA form, the CDR3 reads TGTGCCAGCAGCTTAGAATGGACCCACTCCTACGAGCAGTACTTC. It codes for CASSLEWTHSYEQYF.

With regard to this clonotype: A junction boundary mismatches the germline segment, possibly from a read error. The rearrangement uses TRBV20-1 and TRBJ2-3; unclear D gene. CDR1 is DFQATT and CDR2 is SNEGSKA in the germline V gene (reference sequence). This CDR3 spans 15 amino acids. The DNA for the CDR3 is TGCATTGCTAGAGACTTTGCGGCCAGAACAGATACGCAGTATTTT. Translating it yields CIARDFAARTDTQYF.

The chain couples TRBV27 to TRBJ2-7; TRBD2 agrees at 11 bases. Germline assignment: CDR1 MNHEY and CDR2 SMNVEV (reference sequence). This CDR3 spans 16 amino acids. J gave up 5 bases and V 7 bases, and 13 bases lay outside the gene matches. The CDR3 region has the DNA TGTGCCAGCATAGCGGGAGGGCTCAAGAGGTCCCACGAGCAGTACTTC. It is translated as CASIAGGLKRSHEQYF.

This clonotype was observed at least ten times. V usage is TRBV24-1 and J usage is TRBJ2-5; 8 nucleotides align to TRBD1. The germline V gene has CDR1 KGHDR and CDR2 SFDVKD. This CDR3 spans 16 amino acids. J lost 5 bases, V lost 2 bases, and 9 bases had no gene match. The CDR3 nucleotides read TGTGCCACCAGTGATTCGGACAGGGTGGGCTGGGAGACCCAGTACTTC. Translating gives CATSDSDRVGWETQYF.

The chain couples TRBV5-6 to TRBJ1-6; 7 nucleotides line up with TRBD1. CDR1 and CDR2 from the germline V gene are SGHDT and YYEEEE. CDR3 length: 15 amino acids. Trimming took 0 bases from V and 10 from J; bases not matched to a gene: 7. This CDR3 reads CASSLAGQARSPLHF. The CDR3 DNA sequence: TGTGCCAGCAGCTTGGCCGGACAGGCTCGGTCACCCCTCCACTTT.

This clonotype was recorded at least ten times. The chain has TRBV4-2 and TRBJ2-7; 10 bases are a match to TRBD1. From germline, CDR1 is LGHNA and CDR2 YNFKEQ. V lost 1 base and J lost 5; bases outside the gene matches: 2. There are 14 residues in the CDR3. The CDR3 sequence is CASSQGGQGDEQYF. Written as DNA, the CDR3 is TGTGCCAGCAGCCAAGGCGGACAGGGGGACGAGCAGTACTTC.

This clonotype showed up just a few times. The chain combines TRBV19 with TRBJ1-1; 11 bases match TRBD1. J lost 0 bases, V lost 4 bases, and 4 bases had no gene match. Germline CDR1 is LNHDA and CDR2 is SQIVND (reference sequence). This CDR3 region has 16 residues. As DNA, the CDR3 is TGTGCCAGTAGTAACCCGGGACAGGGGGTGAACACTGAAGCTTTCTTT. The encoded protein is CASSNPGQGVNTEAFF.

This clonotype was detected many times. The V call is TRBV28, the J call TRBJ2-1; 7 bases line up with TRBD2. The V gene end was trimmed by 5 bases and the J gene end by 0 bases; junction bases not matched to a gene: 10. Germline CDR1 reads MDHEN; CDR2 reads SYDVKM. This CDR3 spans 17 amino acids. CDR3 residues: CASSETQRDSSYNEQFF. In DNA, the CDR3 is TGTGCCAGCAGTGAAACCCAGCGGGATAGCTCCTACAATGAGCAGTTCTTC.

This clonotype has ten or more counts. The chain recombines TRBV3-1 with TRBJ2-7; D gene unclear. The CDR3 is 16 amino acids. The V end lost 0 bases, the J end lost 6 bases, and 18 bases lay between the germline ends. Per germline, CDR1 LGHDT and CDR2 YNNKEL (reference sequence). This CDR3 reads CASSQELRASLIEQYF. In nucleotides, the CDR3 is TGTGCCAGCAGCCAAGAGTTAAGGGCCTCCTTGATCGAGCAGTACTTC.

This chain joins TRBV5-1 and TRBJ2-3, with 12 positions matching TRBD2. The junction had 4 bases not matched to a gene; V was cut back by 3 bases and J by 2 bases. This CDR3 is built from 16 residues. Per the germline V gene, CDR1 is SGHRS and CDR2 is YFSETQ. The CDR3 spells CASSSTSGRTTDTQYF. DNA of the CDR3: TGCGCCAGCAGCTCAACTAGCGGGAGGACCACAGATACGCAGTATTTT.

This clonotype was seen many times. This sequence joins TRBV28 and TRBJ2-5, with TRBD2 as a possible D gene (6 bases). Trimming cost V 6 bases and J 5 bases, with 16 bases left between them. Germline assignment: CDR1 MDHEN and CDR2 SYDVKM. The CDR3 is made up of 14 amino acids. CDR3 protein: CASRPAGLQETQYF. The CDR3, as DNA: TGTGCCAGCAGACCCGCGGGACTCCAGGAGACCCAGTACTTC.

Regarding this clonotype: A much larger clone differs from this one at a single base, so this may be a read error. The chain employs TRBV3-1 and TRBJ2-1; perhaps TRBD2 as D (6 bases). V dropped 0 bases and J dropped 4 bases, with 16 bases sitting between them. CDR1 is LGHDT and CDR2 is YNNKEL in the germline V gene (reference sequence). The CDR3 has 17 residues. CDR3 protein: CASSQDKGGSGYNEQFF. The CDR3 DNA reads as TGTGCCAGCAGCCAAGATAAGGGAGGCAGTGGGTACAATGAGCAGTTCTTC.

This clonotype was seen at least ten times. This rearrangement joins TRBV6-1 to TRBJ1-5; D unresolved. Trimming pared 6 bases from V and 1 base from J, leaving 7 bases between. The CDR3 extends over 13 amino acids. The germline CDR1 and CDR2 sequences are MNHNS and SASEGT. The CDR3 DNA sequence: TGTGCCAGCAGCCACCTCAGCAATCAGCCCCAGCATTTT. It yields the protein CASSHLSNQPQHF.

This clonotype has ten or more counts. The rearrangement joins TRBV6-2 or TRBV6-3 to TRBJ2-1; 7 nucleotides line up with TRBD2. The V segment lost 6 bases and the J segment 8 bases; nucleotides outside the gene matches: 13. This CDR3 is 15 amino acids long. Germline values: CDR1 MNHEY, CDR2 SVGEGT. CDR3 in DNA: TGTGCCAGCAGCCTTGGCGGGAGCCTGGGGGATGAGCAGTTCTTC. This codes for CASSLGGSLGDEQFF.

As for this clonotype: A much more abundant neighbour one base away suggests this may be a read error. The V call is TRBV5-1, the J call TRBJ2-1; 13 bases fit TRBD2. V lost 3 bases to trimming and J lost 9 bases; unmatched junction nucleotides: 12. The CDR3 consists of 17 residues. Germline values: CDR1 SGHRS, CDR2 YFSETQ. The CDR3 protein is CASSSYQLAGGPGEQFF. CDR3 nucleotides: TGCGCCAGCAGCTCCTATCAACTAGCGGGAGGGCCCGGTGAGCAGTTCTTC.

The V gene is TRBV5-4, the J gene TRBJ2-2, with 9 bases identical to TRBD2. Trimming at V came to 1 base and at J to 6 bases, leaving 7 bases not matched to a gene. This CDR3 region has 16 residues. The germline CDR1 and CDR2 sequences are SGHNT and YYREEE (reference sequence). CDR3 region: CASSLNSGGSPGELFF. The CDR3 region has the DNA TGTGCCAGCAGCTTGAATAGCGGGGGATCCCCCGGGGAGCTGTTTTTT.

The chain is built from TRBV13 and TRBJ2-1, with no clear D. Trimming cost V 0 bases and J 1 base, with 4 bases left between them. From germline, CDR1 is PRHDT and CDR2 FYEKMQ (reference sequence). The CDR3 is 14 residues long. CDR3 residues: CASSLGLSYNEQFF. The CDR3 nucleotides are TGTGCCAGCAGCTTAGGCTTATCCTACAATGAGCAGTTCTTC.

This clonotype showed up just a few times. This sequence joins TRBV11-2 and TRBJ2-7, with D tentatively TRBD1 or TRBD2 (5 bases each). Germline loops: CDR1 SGHAT, CDR2 FQNNGV. The CDR3 is 15 amino acids. V lost 5 bases and J lost 2, with 16 bases in between. The CDR3: CASSLTAAPTYEQYF. The CDR3 coding sequence is TGTGCCAGCAGCCTGACAGCGGCCCCCACCTACGAGCAGTACTTC.

This chain uses TRBV24-1 with TRBJ2-2; D is uncertain. This CDR3 has 13 residues. Germline values: CDR1 KGHDR, CDR2 SFDVKD. The V end was cut by 7 bases, the J end by 6 bases, with 11 bases between. CDR3 region: CATRGALPGELFF. The CDR3, as DNA: TGTGCCACCAGAGGTGCATTACCCGGGGAGCTGTTTTTT.

The chain joins TRBV9 to TRBJ2-5; D not resolved. The CDR3 has 13 amino acids. Germline V gene sequence: CDR1 SGDLS, CDR2 YYNGEE. V gave up 4 bases and J gave up 2 bases, with 9 bases separating them. The chain's CDR3 is CASSSTVQETQYF. CDR3 DNA sequence: TGTGCCAGCAGCAGCACAGTGCAAGAGACCCAGTACTTC.

Points on this clonotype: One junction end disagrees with the germline gene, perhaps due to a read error. V usage is TRBV14 and J usage is TRBJ2-7, with D possibly called TRBD1 or TRBD2 (6 bases each). There are 14 residues in the CDR3. Germline values: CDR1 SGHDN, CDR2 FVKESK. Written as DNA, the CDR3 is TGTGCCAGCAGCAAAGATGGGGGGCGGTACGAGCAGTACTTC. Amino acids: CASSKDGGRYEQYF. Complete variable domain (other parts from reference TRBV14 and TRBJ2-7): EAGVTQFPSHSVIEKGQTVTLRCDPISGHDNLYWYRRVMGKEIKFLLHFVKESKQDESGMPNNRFLAERTGGTYSTLKVQPAELEDSGVYFCASSKDGGRYEQYFGPGTRLTVT.

This clonotype has ten or more counts. The rearrangement joins TRBV6-1 to TRBJ2-4; D remains ambiguous. V lost 6 bases, J lost 0 bases, and 12 bases lay in between. Germline V gene lookup returns CDR1 MNHNS and CDR2 SASEGT. The CDR3 spans 15 residues. DNA of the CDR3: TGTGCCAGCAGCCGCTCTAAGCTAGCCAAAAACATTCAGTACTTC. Amino acids: CASSRSKLAKNIQYF.

The V and J genes are TRBV27 and TRBJ2-7; D is unclear. The CDR3 sequence is 14 residues long. Looked up from germline, CDR1 is MNHEY and CDR2 is SMNVEV (reference sequence). V lost 6 bases and J 0 bases, leaving 12 bases between the germline ends. CDR3 in amino acids: CASSYSVSSYEQYF. The DNA of the CDR3 is TGTGCCAGCAGCTACAGCGTGAGCTCCTACGAGCAGTACTTC.

The table lists this clonotype with many counts. The gene calls are TRBV7-2 and TRBJ2-3, with D possibly being TRBD2 (6 bases). Trimming left V 0 bases short and J 1 base short, with 11 bases between. Germline values: CDR1 SGHTA, CDR2 FQGNSA. There are 16 residues in the CDR3. The CDR3 coding sequence is TGTGCCAGCAGCTTAGCGAGTTGGGAGGGCACAGATACGCAGTATTTT. Amino acid sequence: CASSLASWEGTDTQYF.

This clonotype has a count of ten or more. This rearrangement joins TRBV7-2 to TRBJ1-2, with 8 nucleotides matching TRBD1. CDR3 size: 15 residues. The V gene's germline CDR1 is SGHTA and CDR2 FQGNSA. Trimming removed 2 bases from V and 8 bases from J; junction bases left unmatched: 10. This chain's CDR3 is CASSLKGQDGRGYTF. For the CDR3, the DNA is TGTGCCAGCAGCTTAAAGGGACAGGACGGTCGCGGCTACACCTTC.

Many counts were recorded for this clonotype. The gene calls are TRBV5-4 and TRBJ2-1; D may be TRBD2 (5 bases). The CDR3 runs 15 residues. With 5 bases removed from V and 3 bases from J, the gap between germline ends came to 15 bases. CDR1 is SGHNT and CDR2 is YYREEE in the germline V gene (reference sequence). Written as DNA, the CDR3 is TGTGCCAGCAGTTTATCCGGAACTAGCTACAATGAGCAGTTCTTC. It codes for CASSLSGTSYNEQFF. The variable domain in full, completed from reference TRBV5-4 and TRBJ2-1, reads ETGVTQSPTHLIKTRGQQVTLRCSSQSGHNTVSWYQQALGQGPQFIFQYYREEENGRGNFPPRFSGLQFPNYSSELNVNALELDDSALYLCASSLSGTSYNEQFFGPGTRLTVL.

This clonotype has a handful of counts. The V gene is TRBV2, the J gene TRBJ2-1, with 15 bases that match TRBD2. CDR1 and CDR2 from the germline V gene are SNHLY and FYNNEI. The CDR3 is made up of 13 amino acids. Trimming cost V 8 bases and J 8 bases; bases outside gene matches: 1. The CDR3, as DNA: TGTGCCAGCTGGACTAGCGGGAGGGATGAGCAGTTCTTC. This codes for CASWTSGRDEQFF. Complete variable domain (other parts from reference TRBV2 and TRBJ2-1): EPEVTQTPSHQVTQMGQEVILRCVPISNHLYFYWYRQILGQKVEFLVSFYNNEISEKSEIFDDQFSVERPDGSNFTLKIRSTKLEDSAMYFCASWTSGRDEQFFGPGTRLTVL.

This clonotype was seen many times. The rearrangement uses TRBV4-1 and TRBJ2-7; D is perhaps TRBD1 (6 bases). CDR3 length: 14 residues. The germline gives CDR1 MGHRA, CDR2 YSYEKL. V was clipped by 1 base and J by 2 bases, with 9 bases between them. The CDR3 DNA sequence: TGCGCCAGCAGCCAAGTCGACAGGCCCTACGAGCAGTACTTC. Translating gives CASSQVDRPYEQYF.

This clonotype was seen many times. The chain recombines TRBV29-1 with TRBJ1-1; D unresolved. V was pared by 3 bases and J by 4 bases, with 9 bases between. CDR3 length: 12 amino acids. Germline lookup yields CDR1 SQVTM and CDR2 ANQGSEA. CDR3 bases: TGCAGCGTTGAGCCCCTGGGCACTGAAGCTTTCTTT. It specifies CSVEPLGTEAFF.